Listed below are T cell receptor beta chains from one sample, sequenced in a study of early T cells in non-severe SARS-CoV-2 infection. One entry per CDR3 protein, called by TCRdb with MiXCR from the 5' RACE reads. The sample records 49,000 or so distinct CDR3 sequences, around 6.9% being singletons. Specimen: whole blood, collected at baseline. These receptors came from an adult who was a healthcare worker with PCR-confirmed SARS-CoV-2 infection or an uninfected control (not recorded which). CDR3s include the opening cysteine and the closing phenylalanine or tryptophan. Each record gives: CDR3 length, V gene, J gene, D gene, clone size, CDR3 protein, CDR3 DNA. D genes are given only for firm matches. Not every row has a clone size; where given, it reads once, few, many or a size class.

21	TRBV4-3	TRBJ2-7	-	many	CASSTPSGGGPIMGLAHEQYF	TGCGCCAGCAGCACACCCAGTGGGGGGGGGCCGATAATGGGCCTAGCCCACGAGCAGTACTTC
15	TRBV25-1	TRBJ1-4	-	-	CASSSLAGRGEKLFF	TGTGCCAGCAGTTCCCTTGCAGGCCGGGGTGAAAAACTGTTTTTT
15	TRBV12-3/TRBV12-4	TRBJ2-7	-	many	CASSFQGGREYEQYF	TGTGCCAGCAGTTTTCAAGGGGGCCGGGAGTACGAGCAGTACTTC
14	TRBV12-3/TRBV12-4	TRBJ2-7	-	many	CASSPRGTSYEQYF	TGTGCCAGCAGCCCTCGGGGGACCTCCTACGAGCAGTACTTC
13	TRBV6-5	TRBJ2-2	-	many	CASSYSGTGELFF	TGTGCCAGCAGTTACTCAGGAACCGGGGAGCTGTTTTTT
13	TRBV11-2	TRBJ2-1	TRBD1	many	CASRRTGRHEQFF	TGTGCCAGCAGGAGGACAGGGCGGCATGAGCAGTTCTTC
11	TRBV30	TRBJ2-7	-	-	CAAGLSYEQYF	TGTGCCGCCGGGCTATCCTACGAGCAGTACTTC
14	TRBV18	TRBJ2-7	-	many	CASSISGRVYEQYF	TGTGCCAGCTCAATTTCGGGACGGGTCTACGAGCAGTACTTC
14	TRBV30	TRBJ1-2	-	-	CAWSVHRRNYGYTF	TGTGCCTGGAGTGTTCACAGGCGCAACTATGGCTACACCTTC
15	TRBV19	TRBJ1-5	-	many	CASISFPSSNQPQHF	TGTGCCAGTATCTCCTTCCCTTCCAGCAATCAGCCCCAGCATTTT
17	TRBV18	TRBJ2-4	-	many	CASSTGAGLYPVNIQYF	TGTGCCAGCTCAACGGGGGCGGGGCTCTACCCCGTGAACATTCAGTACTTC
14	TRBV6-5	TRBJ2-7	TRBD1	many	CASSYGTASYEQYF	TGTGCCAGCAGTTACGGGACAGCCAGCTACGAGCAGTACTTC
15	TRBV27	TRBJ1-5	-	many	CASSLSTGSNQPQHF	TGTGCCAGCAGTTTATCTACGGGAAGCAATCAGCCCCAGCATTTT
13	TRBV20-1	TRBJ1-2	TRBD1	many	CSASGTGSYGYTF	TGCAGTGCTTCCGGGACAGGGAGTTATGGCTACACCTTC
13	TRBV7-2	TRBJ2-1	TRBD2	few	CASSFVAGEEQFF	TGTGCCAGCAGCTTCGTAGCGGGGGAGGAGCAGTTCTTC
15	TRBV6-5	TRBJ1-5	-	-	CASSRLSGGNQPQHF	TGTGCCAGCAGCCGTCTCTCGGGGGGCAATCAGCCCCAGCATTTT
14	TRBV12-3/TRBV12-4	TRBJ2-1	-	many	CASSFTGRLSEQFF	TGTGCCAGCAGTTTTACCGGGCGCCTCAGTGAGCAGTTCTTC
13	TRBV12-3/TRBV12-4	TRBJ1-2	-	few	CASSHDGLNGYTF	TGTGCCAGCAGTCACGACGGACTTAATGGCTACACCTTC
13	TRBV5-1	TRBJ1-2	-	many	CASSSSGTYGYTF	TGCGCCAGCAGCTCGTCAGGGACCTATGGCTACACCTTC
15	TRBV5-1	TRBJ2-3	TRBD1	many	CASRVTGESTDTQYF	TGCGCCAGCAGGGTGACAGGGGAAAGCACAGATACGCAGTATTTT
17	TRBV28	TRBJ2-2	-	-	CASSLFRTAANTGELFF	TGTGCCAGCAGTTTATTCCGGACAGCGGCGAACACCGGGGAGCTGTTTTTT
17	TRBV21-1	TRBJ1-5	-	many	CASSKIDWGTRHQPQHF	TGTGCCAGCAGCAAAATCGATTGGGGCACCCGGCATCAGCCCCAGCATTTT
16	TRBV4-1	TRBJ1-2	-	many	CASSQETTGKFSGYTF	TGCGCCAGCAGCCAAGAAACAACAGGGAAGTTTAGTGGCTACACCTTC
15	TRBV11-3	TRBJ1-3	-	-	CASSFTGTSGNTIYF	TGTGCCAGCAGCTTCACAGGGACATCTGGAAACACCATATATTTT
15	TRBV6-6	TRBJ1-1	TRBD1	few	CASSYSSSGGTEAFF	TGTGCCAGCAGTTACTCCTCTTCAGGGGGCACTGAAGCTTTCTTT
17	TRBV4-2	TRBJ2-3	TRBD2	many	CASSQHLRAGGTDTQYF	TGTGCCAGCAGCCAACACCTTAGGGCGGGGGGCACAGATACGCAGTATTTT
17	TRBV9	TRBJ1-6	TRBD1	many	CASSVGREGQGASPLHF	TGTGCCAGCAGCGTAGGAAGGGAGGGACAGGGGGCTTCACCCCTCCACTTT
13	TRBV23-1	TRBJ2-1	-	-	CARSGDQYNEQFF	TGCGCCAGATCGGGGGACCAATACAATGAGCAGTTCTTC
19	TRBV21-1	TRBJ1-5	-	many	CASSKATVGWEFSNQPQHF	TGTGCCAGCAGCAAAGCCACTGTCGGCTGGGAGTTTAGCAATCAGCCCCAGCATTTT
14	TRBV10-2	TRBJ2-7	TRBD2	-	CASSKGRGVNEQYF	TGCGCCAGCAGTAAGGGGCGGGGGGTAAACGAGCAGTACTTC
15	TRBV4-1	TRBJ1-4	-	many	CASSQQPGLNEKLFF	TGCGCCAGCAGCCAACAACCGGGACTTAATGAAAAACTGTTTTTT
17	TRBV7-9	TRBJ2-6	TRBD1	many	CASTSGTGVSGANVLTF	TGTGCCAGCACCTCCGGGACAGGGGTCTCTGGGGCCAACGTCCTGACTTTC
14	TRBV7-7	TRBJ2-2	TRBD1	-	CASSLDRGTGELFF	TGTGCTAGCAGCTTGGACAGGGGCACCGGGGAGCTGTTTTTT
13	TRBV24-1	TRBJ1-1	TRBD1	-	CATRQGMNTEAFF	TGTGCCACCAGACAGGGGATGAACACTGAAGCTTTCTTT
16	TRBV28	TRBJ2-3	-	-	CASSSGSDLGTDTQYF	TGTGCCAGCAGTTCTGGAAGTGATTTAGGCACAGATACGCAGTATTTT
15	TRBV7-2	TRBJ2-1	-	-	CASSLRGGISNEQFF	TGTGCCAGCAGCTTACGAGGGGGTATTAGCAATGAGCAGTTCTTC
14	TRBV7-2	TRBJ2-1	-	many	CASSFSTVGNEQFF	TGTGCCAGCAGCTTTAGTACCGTCGGCAATGAGCAGTTCTTC
15	TRBV10-3	TRBJ1-6	-	many	CAISEGVVSGSPLHF	TGTGCCATCAGTGAAGGGGTCGTAAGTGGGTCACCCCTCCACTTT
14	TRBV5-6	TRBJ1-5	-	many	CASSFRQVGQPQHF	TGTGCCAGCAGCTTCCGACAGGTCGGCCAGCCCCAGCATTTT
14	TRBV20-1	TRBJ2-1	TRBD2	many	CSARQGLAGYEQFF	TGCAGTGCTAGGCAAGGACTAGCGGGATATGAGCAGTTCTTC
14	TRBV9	TRBJ2-7	-	many	CASSVGQSTYEQYF	TGTGCCAGCAGCGTAGGGCAGAGCACCTACGAGCAGTACTTC
17	TRBV4-1	TRBJ2-2	-	few	CASSQDPAGENTGELFF	TGCGCCAGCAGCCAAGACCCGGCAGGGGAAAACACCGGGGAGCTGTTTTTT
13	TRBV6-6	TRBJ2-3	-	-	CATKGPSTDTQYF	TGTGCCACCAAGGGACCGAGCACAGATACGCAGTATTTT
13	TRBV20-1	TRBJ2-1	-	-	CSASEEGGLEQFF	TGCAGTGCTAGTGAAGAGGGGGGGCTTGAGCAGTTCTTC
13	TRBV5-1	TRBJ2-4	-	many	CASSGTTPSIQYF	TGCGCCAGCAGCGGAACGACACCTTCAATTCAGTACTTC
15	TRBV7-9	TRBJ2-3	TRBD1	many	CASSLYPGQIHTQYF	TGTGCCAGCAGCTTATACCCGGGACAGATACATACGCAGTATTTT
13	TRBV20-1	TRBJ1-1	-	many	CSGRKGVATEAFF	TGCAGTGGGAGGAAGGGGGTAGCCACTGAAGCTTTCTTT
12	TRBV7-6	TRBJ2-5	-	many	CASSLVLETQYF	TGTGCCAGCAGCTTAGTTCTCGAGACCCAGTACTTC
15	TRBV6-2/TRBV6-3	TRBJ2-3	-	-	CASTTGESSTDTQYF	TGTGCCAGCACAACGGGGGAGTCTAGCACAGATACGCAGTATTTT
16	TRBV6-6	TRBJ2-2	-	few	CASSYSTSSFTGELFF	TGTGCCAGCAGTTACTCTACAAGCTCGTTCACCGGGGAGCTGTTTTTT
17	TRBV4-3	TRBJ1-2	TRBD1	few	CASSQDWAGTGGDGYTF	TGCGCCAGCAGCCAAGATTGGGCCGGGACAGGGGGCGATGGCTACACCTTC
12	TRBV29-1	TRBJ2-7	-	medium-sized	CSVEPGVDEQYF	TGCAGCGTTGAACCGGGGGTCGACGAGCAGTACTTC
14	TRBV12-3/TRBV12-4	TRBJ1-2	-	many	CASSRTGTSYGYTF	TGTGCCAGCAGTCGTACAGGGACGTCCTATGGCTACACCTTC